This T cell receptor beta chain was retrieved from a study of CD8 T cells in Susac syndrome. V was shortened by 5 bases and J by 4 bases, with 9 bases between the two germline ends. CDR1 MNHEY and CDR2 SMNVEV come from the germline V gene (reference sequence). The CDR3 extends over 12 amino acids. An input of 0.5 to 1 ug of RNA was subjected to reverse transcription using random hexamers. In TCRdb, the immunoSEQ multiplex PCR reads were re-called with MiXCR into one record per CDR3 protein. Of 250,000 to 300,000 distinct CDR3 sequences listed, about 85% are singletons. Negative isolation yielded CD4+ and CD8+ T cells, and FACS enriched TEMRA cells.

The sequence was collected from a human donor with multiple sclerosis. The chain uses TRBV27 and TRBJ2-7; D is perhaps TRBD1 or TRBD2 (5 bases each). The source material was CD8+ T cells from PBMCs. The CDR3 region has the DNA TGTGCCAGCAGTGGGGACGGGTACGAGCAGTACTTC. The encoded protein is CASSGDGYEQYF.